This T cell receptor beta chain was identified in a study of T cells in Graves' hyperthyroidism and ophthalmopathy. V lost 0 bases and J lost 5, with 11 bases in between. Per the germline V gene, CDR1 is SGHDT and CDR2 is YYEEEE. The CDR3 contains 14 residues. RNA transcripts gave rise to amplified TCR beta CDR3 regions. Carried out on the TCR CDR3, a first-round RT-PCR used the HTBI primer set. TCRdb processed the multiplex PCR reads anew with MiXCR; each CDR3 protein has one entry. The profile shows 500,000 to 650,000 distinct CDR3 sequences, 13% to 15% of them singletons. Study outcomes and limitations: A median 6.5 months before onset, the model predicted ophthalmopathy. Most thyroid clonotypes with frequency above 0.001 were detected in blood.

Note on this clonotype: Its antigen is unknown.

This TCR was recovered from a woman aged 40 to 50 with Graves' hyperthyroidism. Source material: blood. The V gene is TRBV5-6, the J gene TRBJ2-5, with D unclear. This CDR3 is CASSLANYLETQYF. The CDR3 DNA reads TGTGCCAGCAGCTTGGCCAATTATTTGGAGACCCAGTACTTC.